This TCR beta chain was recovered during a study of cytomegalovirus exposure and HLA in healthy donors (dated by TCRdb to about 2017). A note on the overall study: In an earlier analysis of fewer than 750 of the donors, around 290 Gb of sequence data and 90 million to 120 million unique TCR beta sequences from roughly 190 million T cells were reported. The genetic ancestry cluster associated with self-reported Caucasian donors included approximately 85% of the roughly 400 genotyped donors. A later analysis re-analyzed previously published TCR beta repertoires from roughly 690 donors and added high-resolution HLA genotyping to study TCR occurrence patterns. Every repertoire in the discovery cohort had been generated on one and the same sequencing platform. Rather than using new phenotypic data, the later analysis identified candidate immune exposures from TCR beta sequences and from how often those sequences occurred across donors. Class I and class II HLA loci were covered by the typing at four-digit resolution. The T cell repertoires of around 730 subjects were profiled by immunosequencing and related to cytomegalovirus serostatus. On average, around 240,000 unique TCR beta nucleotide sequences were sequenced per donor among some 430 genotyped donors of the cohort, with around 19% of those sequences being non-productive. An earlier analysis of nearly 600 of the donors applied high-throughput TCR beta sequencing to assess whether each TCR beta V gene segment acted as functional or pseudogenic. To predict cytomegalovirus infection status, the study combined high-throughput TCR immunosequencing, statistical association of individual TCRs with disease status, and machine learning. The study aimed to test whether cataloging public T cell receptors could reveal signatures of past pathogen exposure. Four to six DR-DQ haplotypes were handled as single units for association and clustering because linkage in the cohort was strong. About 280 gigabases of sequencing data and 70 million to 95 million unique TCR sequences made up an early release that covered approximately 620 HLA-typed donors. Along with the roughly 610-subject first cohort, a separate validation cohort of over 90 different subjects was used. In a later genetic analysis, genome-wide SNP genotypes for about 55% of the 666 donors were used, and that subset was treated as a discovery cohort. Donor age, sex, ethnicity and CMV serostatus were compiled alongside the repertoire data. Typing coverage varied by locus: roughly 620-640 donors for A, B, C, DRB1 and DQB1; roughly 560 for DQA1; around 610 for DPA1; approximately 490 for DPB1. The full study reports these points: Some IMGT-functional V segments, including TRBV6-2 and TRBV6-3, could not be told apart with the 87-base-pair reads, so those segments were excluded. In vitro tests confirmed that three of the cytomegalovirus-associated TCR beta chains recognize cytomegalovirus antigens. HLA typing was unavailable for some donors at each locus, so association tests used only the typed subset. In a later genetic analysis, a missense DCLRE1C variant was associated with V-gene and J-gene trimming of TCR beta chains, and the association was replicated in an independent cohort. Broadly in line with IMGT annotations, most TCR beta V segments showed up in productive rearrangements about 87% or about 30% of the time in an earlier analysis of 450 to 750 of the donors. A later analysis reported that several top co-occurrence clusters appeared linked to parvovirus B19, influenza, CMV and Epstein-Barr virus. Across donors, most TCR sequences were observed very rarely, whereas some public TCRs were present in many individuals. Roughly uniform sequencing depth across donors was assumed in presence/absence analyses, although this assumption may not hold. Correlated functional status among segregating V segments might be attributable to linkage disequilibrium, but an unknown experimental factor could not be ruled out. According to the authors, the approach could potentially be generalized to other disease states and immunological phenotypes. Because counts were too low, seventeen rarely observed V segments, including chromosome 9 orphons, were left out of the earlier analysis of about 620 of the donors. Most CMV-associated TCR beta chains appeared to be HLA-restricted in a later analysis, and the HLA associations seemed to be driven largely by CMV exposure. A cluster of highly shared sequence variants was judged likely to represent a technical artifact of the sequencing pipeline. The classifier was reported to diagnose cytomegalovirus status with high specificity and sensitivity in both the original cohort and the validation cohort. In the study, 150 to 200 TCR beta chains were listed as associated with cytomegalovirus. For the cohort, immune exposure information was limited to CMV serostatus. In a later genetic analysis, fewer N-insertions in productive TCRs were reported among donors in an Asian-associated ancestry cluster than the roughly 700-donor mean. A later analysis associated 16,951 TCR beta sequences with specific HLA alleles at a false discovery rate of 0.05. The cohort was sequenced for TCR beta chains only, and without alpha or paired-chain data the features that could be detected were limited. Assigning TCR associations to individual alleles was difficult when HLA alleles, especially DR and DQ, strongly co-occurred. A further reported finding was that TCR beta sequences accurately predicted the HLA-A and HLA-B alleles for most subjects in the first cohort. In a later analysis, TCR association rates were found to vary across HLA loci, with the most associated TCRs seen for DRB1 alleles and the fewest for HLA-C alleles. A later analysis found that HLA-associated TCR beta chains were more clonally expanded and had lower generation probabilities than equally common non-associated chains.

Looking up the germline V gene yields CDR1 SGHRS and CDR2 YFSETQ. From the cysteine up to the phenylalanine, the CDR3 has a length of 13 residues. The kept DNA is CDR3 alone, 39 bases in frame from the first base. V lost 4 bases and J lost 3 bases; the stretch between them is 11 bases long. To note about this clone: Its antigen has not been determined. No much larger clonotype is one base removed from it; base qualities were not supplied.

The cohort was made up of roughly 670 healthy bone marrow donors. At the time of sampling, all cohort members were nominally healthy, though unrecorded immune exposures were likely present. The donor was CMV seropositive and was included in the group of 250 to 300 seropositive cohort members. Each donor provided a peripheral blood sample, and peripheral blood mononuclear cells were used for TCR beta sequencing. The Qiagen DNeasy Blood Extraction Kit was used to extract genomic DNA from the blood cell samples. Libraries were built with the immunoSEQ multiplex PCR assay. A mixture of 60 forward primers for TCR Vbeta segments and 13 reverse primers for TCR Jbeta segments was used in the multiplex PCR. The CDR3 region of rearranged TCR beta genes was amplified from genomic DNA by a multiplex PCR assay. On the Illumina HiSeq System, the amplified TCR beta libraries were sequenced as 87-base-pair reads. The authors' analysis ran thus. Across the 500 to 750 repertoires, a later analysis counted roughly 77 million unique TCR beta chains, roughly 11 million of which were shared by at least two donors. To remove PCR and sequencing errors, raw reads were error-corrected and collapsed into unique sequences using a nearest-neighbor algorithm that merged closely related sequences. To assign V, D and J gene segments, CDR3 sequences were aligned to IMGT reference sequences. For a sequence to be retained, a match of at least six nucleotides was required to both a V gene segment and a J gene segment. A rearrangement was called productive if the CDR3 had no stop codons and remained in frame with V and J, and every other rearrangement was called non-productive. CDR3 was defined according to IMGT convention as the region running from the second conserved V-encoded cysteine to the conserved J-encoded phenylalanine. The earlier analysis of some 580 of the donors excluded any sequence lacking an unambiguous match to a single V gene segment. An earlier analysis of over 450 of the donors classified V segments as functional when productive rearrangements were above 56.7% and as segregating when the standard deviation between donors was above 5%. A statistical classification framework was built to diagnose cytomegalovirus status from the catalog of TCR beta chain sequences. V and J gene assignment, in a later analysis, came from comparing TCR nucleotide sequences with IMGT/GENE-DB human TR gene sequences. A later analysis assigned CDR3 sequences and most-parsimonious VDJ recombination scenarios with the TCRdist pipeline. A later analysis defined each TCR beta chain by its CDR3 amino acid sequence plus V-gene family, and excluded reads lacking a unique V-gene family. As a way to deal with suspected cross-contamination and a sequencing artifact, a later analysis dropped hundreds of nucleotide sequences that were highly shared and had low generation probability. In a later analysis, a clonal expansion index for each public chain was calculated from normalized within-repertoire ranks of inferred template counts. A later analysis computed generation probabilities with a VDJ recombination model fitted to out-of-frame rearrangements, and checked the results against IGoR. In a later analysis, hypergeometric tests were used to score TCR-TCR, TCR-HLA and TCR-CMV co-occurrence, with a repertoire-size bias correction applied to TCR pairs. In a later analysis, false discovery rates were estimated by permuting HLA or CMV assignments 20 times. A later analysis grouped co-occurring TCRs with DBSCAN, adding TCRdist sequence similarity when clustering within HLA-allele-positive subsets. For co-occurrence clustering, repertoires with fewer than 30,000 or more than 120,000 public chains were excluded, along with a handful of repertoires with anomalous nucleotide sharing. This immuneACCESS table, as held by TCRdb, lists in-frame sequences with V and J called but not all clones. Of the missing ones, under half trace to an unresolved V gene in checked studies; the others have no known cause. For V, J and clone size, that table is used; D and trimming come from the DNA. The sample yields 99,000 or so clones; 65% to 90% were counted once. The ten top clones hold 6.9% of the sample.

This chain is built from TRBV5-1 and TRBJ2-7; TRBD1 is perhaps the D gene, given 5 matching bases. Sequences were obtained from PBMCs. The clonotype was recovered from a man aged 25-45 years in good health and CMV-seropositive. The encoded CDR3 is CASSPGHGYEQYF. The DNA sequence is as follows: TGCGCCAGCAGCCCCGGACACGGCTACGAGCAGTACTTC.